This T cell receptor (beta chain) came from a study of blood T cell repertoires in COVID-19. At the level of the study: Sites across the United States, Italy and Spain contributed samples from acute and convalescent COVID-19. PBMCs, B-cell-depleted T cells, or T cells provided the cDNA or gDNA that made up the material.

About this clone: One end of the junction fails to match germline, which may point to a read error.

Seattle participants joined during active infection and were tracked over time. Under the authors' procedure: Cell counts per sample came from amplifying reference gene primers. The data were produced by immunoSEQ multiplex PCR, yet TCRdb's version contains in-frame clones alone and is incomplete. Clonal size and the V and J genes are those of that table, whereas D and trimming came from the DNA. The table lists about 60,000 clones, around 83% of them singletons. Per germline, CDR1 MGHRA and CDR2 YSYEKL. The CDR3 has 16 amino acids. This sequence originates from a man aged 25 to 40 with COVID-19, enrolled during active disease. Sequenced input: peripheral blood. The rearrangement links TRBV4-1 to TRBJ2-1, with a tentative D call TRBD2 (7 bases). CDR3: CARSPWGGDEGDEQFF. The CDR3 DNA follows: TGCGCCCGCAGCCCCTGGGGGGGGGACGAGGGGGATGAGCAGTTCTTC.